A selection of T cell receptor beta chains follows, all from one sample in a study of Graves' ophthalmopathy and Graves' hyperthyroidism. From the multiplex PCR reads, TCRdb called clonotypes with MiXCR, one entry per CDR3 protein. This table holds about 700,000 distinct CDR3 sequences, 40% found once. Sequenced material: peripheral blood. These receptors originate from an adult man with Graves' ophthalmopathy. Both conserved end residues are part of each CDR3. A D gene is named only where the DNA matches it firmly. Size is stated for part of the rows, as once, few or many counts, or as a class when the clone is expanded.

CDR3: CASRDRNSNQPQHF
DNA: TGTGCCAGCAGGGACAGAAATAGCAATCAGCCCCAGCATTTT
V: TRBV2
D: NA
J: TRBJ1-5
size: NA

CDR3: CSAGTGGTFYEQYF
DNA: TGCAGCGCTGGGACAGGGGGCACTTTCTACGAGCAGTACTTC
V: TRBV29-1
D: TRBD1
J: TRBJ2-7
size: NA

CDR3: CASSLVGALTGELFF
DNA: TGTGCCAGCAGCTTAGTTGGGGCCCTGACCGGGGAGCTGTTTTTT
V: TRBV7-9
D: NA
J: TRBJ2-2
size: few

CDR3: CASSQAPRGAGGEQYF
DNA: TGCGCCAGCAGCCAAGCCCCGCGAGGGGCAGGGGGAGAGCAGTACTTC
V: TRBV25-1
D: TRBD1
J: TRBJ2-7
size: NA

CDR3: CASSPHPEGGYTF
DNA: TGTGCCAGCAGTCCCCACCCCGAGGGGGGCTACACCTTC
V: TRBV12-3/TRBV12-4
D: NA
J: TRBJ1-2
size: few

CDR3: CASSLFSRSNEKLFF
DNA: TGTGCCAGCAGCTTATTCAGCAGATCTAATGAAAAACTGTTTTTT
V: TRBV7-2
D: NA
J: TRBJ1-4
size: NA

CDR3: CASSQDYSRSNQPQHF
DNA: TGCGCCAGCAGCCAAGATTACTCCCGTAGCAATCAGCCCCAGCATTTT
V: TRBV4-3
D: NA
J: TRBJ1-5
size: few

CDR3: CASSSGQGTNSPLHF
DNA: TGTGCCAGCAGTAGCGGACAGGGGACAAATTCACCCCTCCACTTT
V: TRBV25-1
D: TRBD1
J: TRBJ1-6
size: many

CDR3: CASSFRATGAIQPQHF
DNA: TGTGCCAGCAGCTTCCGGGCAACAGGGGCTATTCAGCCCCAGCATTTT
V: TRBV2
D: TRBD1
J: TRBJ1-5
size: NA

CDR3: CASSLYLAGGPYEQYF
DNA: TGTGCCAGCAGCTTGTACCTAGCGGGAGGGCCTTATGAGCAGTACTTC
V: TRBV7-2
D: TRBD2
J: TRBJ2-7
size: many

CDR3: CASSPGSDTQYF
DNA: TGTGCCAGCAGCCCCGGGTCAGATACGCAGTATTTT
V: TRBV25-1
D: NA
J: TRBJ2-3
size: NA

CDR3: CASTPTGLSYEQYF
DNA: TGTGCCAGCACCCCGACAGGCCTCTCCTACGAGCAGTACTTC
V: TRBV27
D: NA
J: TRBJ2-7
size: NA

CDR3: CSARQVTNYGYTF
DNA: TGCAGTGCTAGACAAGTCACAAACTATGGCTACACCTTC
V: TRBV20-1
D: NA
J: TRBJ1-2
size: NA

CDR3: CASSRQEGAGANVLTF
DNA: TGTGCCAGCAGTCGCCAGGAGGGAGCTGGGGCCAACGTCCTGACTTTC
V: TRBV2
D: NA
J: TRBJ2-6
size: once

CDR3: CASSDVEGWATGFVTNEKLFF
DNA: TGTGCCAGCAGTGACGTCGAGGGATGGGCGACAGGGTTCGTAACTAATGAAAAACTGTTTTTT
V: TRBV25-1
D: TRBD1
J: TRBJ1-4
size: many

CDR3: CASSPGQTLNQPQHF
DNA: TGTGCCAGTAGTCCGGGACAGACCTTAAATCAGCCCCAGCATTTT
V: TRBV11-2
D: TRBD1
J: TRBJ1-5
size: NA

CDR3: CATSSQGGQPQHF
DNA: TGTGCCACCAGTAGCCAGGGGGGGCAGCCCCAGCATTTT
V: TRBV24-1
D: TRBD1
J: TRBJ1-5
size: NA

CDR3: CASSLRQGDDQPQHF
DNA: TGTGCCAGCAGCCTCAGACAGGGGGATGATCAGCCCCAGCATTTT
V: TRBV5-5
D: TRBD1
J: TRBJ1-5
size: NA

CDR3: CASSQLAGVPASAQYF
DNA: TGTGCCAGCAGCCAGCTAGCGGGAGTCCCAGCATCGGCCCAGTACTTC
V: TRBV7-2
D: TRBD2
J: TRBJ2-5
size: few

CDR3: CASEGSPMETQYF
DNA: TGTGCCAGCGAGGGCTCGCCCATGGAGACCCAGTACTTC
V: TRBV11-2
D: NA
J: TRBJ2-5
size: many

CDR3: CASSPRSEAFF
DNA: TGTGCCAGCAGTCCCCGTAGTGAAGCTTTCTTT
V: TRBV7-2
D: NA
J: TRBJ1-1
size: many

CDR3: CAISAGKGYEQYF
DNA: TGTGCCATTTCAGCGGGAAAGGGGTACGAGCAGTACTTC
V: TRBV10-3
D: TRBD2
J: TRBJ2-7
size: many

CDR3: CASSHRGGEAFF
DNA: TGTGCCAGCAGCCATAGGGGCGGTGAAGCTTTCTTT
V: TRBV7-2
D: NA
J: TRBJ1-1
size: many

CDR3: CASSIGQASYEQYF
DNA: TGTGCCAGTAGTATAGGACAGGCCTCCTACGAGCAGTACTTC
V: TRBV19
D: NA
J: TRBJ2-7
size: few

CDR3: CASSSTGSPQETQYF
DNA: TGTGCCAGCAGTTCAACCGGGTCCCCCCAAGAGACCCAGTACTTC
V: TRBV12-3/TRBV12-4
D: NA
J: TRBJ2-5
size: few

CDR3: CASDRGSLSNQPQHF
DNA: TGTGCCAGCGACAGGGGGAGTTTGAGCAATCAGCCCCAGCATTTT
V: TRBV6-1
D: TRBD1
J: TRBJ1-5
size: NA

CDR3: CASSFSGVDTGELFF
DNA: TGTGCCAGCAGCTTCTCGGGGGTTGACACCGGGGAGCTGTTTTTT
V: TRBV7-9
D: NA
J: TRBJ2-2
size: NA

CDR3: CASSRDRMSSEQYF
DNA: TGTGCCAGCAGCCGGGACAGGATGAGTAGTGAGCAGTACTTC
V: TRBV5-4
D: TRBD1
J: TRBJ2-7
size: many

CDR3: CASSFTLGDRVEKLFF
DNA: TGCGCCAGCAGCTTCACCCTAGGGGACAGGGTAGAAAAACTGTTTTTT
V: TRBV5-1
D: TRBD1
J: TRBJ1-4
size: NA

CDR3: CASSQSRDDYGYTF
DNA: TGTGCCAGCAGCCAATCAAGGGACGACTATGGCTACACCTTC
V: TRBV16
D: NA
J: TRBJ1-2
size: NA

CDR3: CASSGRTEETQYF
DNA: TGTGCCAGCAGCGGACGGACGGAAGAGACCCAGTACTTC
V: TRBV7-2
D: NA
J: TRBJ2-5
size: many

CDR3: CASSPPTAYEQYF
DNA: TGTGCCAGCTCACCGCCGACAGCATACGAGCAGTACTTC
V: TRBV25-1
D: NA
J: TRBJ2-7
size: NA

CDR3: CASSLVLAERGETQYF
DNA: TGTGCCAGCAGCTTAGTACTAGCGGAGAGGGGTGAGACCCAGTACTTC
V: TRBV7-9
D: TRBD2
J: TRBJ2-5
size: few

CDR3: CSVRQGNQYF
DNA: TGCAGCGTTAGACAGGGGAATCAGTACTTC
V: TRBV29-1
D: TRBD1
J: TRBJ2-5
size: NA

CDR3: CAWSRRNQETQYF
DNA: TGTGCCTGGAGTCGACGTAACCAAGAGACCCAGTACTTC
V: TRBV12-3/TRBV12-4
D: NA
J: TRBJ2-5
size: NA

CDR3: CSVEGTGSEAFF
DNA: TGCAGCGTTGAGGGGACAGGTTCTGAAGCTTTCTTT
V: TRBV29-1
D: TRBD1
J: TRBJ1-1
size: NA

CDR3: CSARDWWGNGYTF
DNA: TGCAGTGCTAGAGATTGGTGGGGGAATGGCTACACCTTC
V: TRBV20-1
D: NA
J: TRBJ1-2
size: few

CDR3: CASSPSHMNTEAFF
DNA: TGTGCCAGCAGTCCCAGCCACATGAACACTGAAGCTTTCTTT
V: TRBV7-9
D: NA
J: TRBJ1-1
size: NA

CDR3: CASGADSGANVLTF
DNA: TGTGCCAGCGGAGCGGACTCTGGGGCCAACGTCCTGACTTTC
V: TRBV2
D: NA
J: TRBJ2-6
size: many